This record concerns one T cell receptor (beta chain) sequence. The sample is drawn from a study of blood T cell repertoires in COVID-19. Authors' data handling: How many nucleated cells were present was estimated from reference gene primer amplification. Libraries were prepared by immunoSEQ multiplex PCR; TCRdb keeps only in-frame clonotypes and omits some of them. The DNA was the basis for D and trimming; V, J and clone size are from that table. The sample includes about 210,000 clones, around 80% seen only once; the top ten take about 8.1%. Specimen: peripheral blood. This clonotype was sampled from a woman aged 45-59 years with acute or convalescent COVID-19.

CDR3 DNA sequence: TGCGCCAGCAGCTTGGCCTTCACTTCCACCGGGGAGCTGTTTTTT. The encoded protein is CASSLAFTSTGELFF. The chain carries TRBV5-1 and TRBJ2-2; D gene uncertain. V lost 0 bases and J 4 bases, leaving 10 bases between the germline ends. Germline assignment: CDR1 SGHRS and CDR2 YFSETQ. The CDR3 is made up of 15 amino acids.